This passage covers 8 T cell receptor beta chains from one sample sequenced in a study of glioma-infiltrating T cells. Amplification of TCR alpha and beta CDR3 regions from RNA used iRepertoire nested multiplex PCR. MiXCR, applied by TCRdb to the multiplex PCR reads, yields one record per CDR3 protein. The sample carries over 100,000 distinct CDR3 sequences, 20% to 25% recorded once. Sequencing was carried out using glioma tissue, nonneoplastic brain tissue, or PBMCs (not recorded which). These receptors originate from a human donor with low-grade glioma or glioblastoma, undergoing nonglioma brain surgery, or in good health (not recorded which).

The chain carries TRBV30 and TRBJ2-6; 8 bases match TRBD1. V lost 4 bases, J lost 0 bases, and 8 bases stayed unmatched. The CDR3 runs to 17 residues. Germline V CDR1 and CDR2: GTSNPN, SVGIG (reference sequence). This CDR3 reads CAWTSGTGISGANVLTF. The CDR3 nucleotides read TGTGCCTGGACTAGTGGGACAGGAATCTCTGGGGCCAACGTCCTGACTTTC.

This clonotype was recorded many times. The chain links TRBV27 to TRBJ2-1; tentatively, D is TRBD1 (6 bases). This CDR3 has 12 residues. CDR1 is MNHEY and CDR2 is SMNVEV in the germline V gene (reference sequence). V lost 5 bases, J lost 8 bases, and 10 bases lay in between. The CDR3 DNA is TGTGCCAGCAGTCCACAGGGATATGAGCAGTTCTTC. Its protein is CASSPQGYEQFF.

Ten or more counts support this clonotype. The chain couples TRBV29-1 to TRBJ1-2; D remains unclear. CDR3 length: 12 amino acids. The V gene lost 5 bases and the J gene lost 6 bases, with 13 bases spanning the gap. The germline V gene has CDR1 SQVTM and CDR2 ANQGSEA. The CDR3 is CSVIEGNHGYTF. The CDR3 nucleotides are TGCAGCGTTATCGAGGGCAACCATGGCTACACCTTC.

This clonotype occurred many times. The rearrangement uses TRBV2 and TRBJ1-3; TRBD1 agrees at 7 bases. There are 13 residues in the CDR3. Losses at the gene ends were 8 bases for V and 4 bases for J; bases not matched to a gene: 5. Germline V gives CDR1 SNHLY, CDR2 FYNNEI. The CDR3 region has the DNA TGTGCCAGCGGATGGACAGGCGGAAACACCATATATTTT. It yields the protein CASGWTGGNTIYF.

This clonotype was found many times. The chain recombines TRBV14 with TRBJ2-7; 8 positions agree with TRBD1. The CDR3 consists of 17 residues. Germline V gene data show CDR1 as SGHDN and CDR2 as FVKESK. V lost 3 bases, J lost 4 bases, and 14 bases stayed unmatched. The CDR3 region has the DNA TGTGCCAGCAGCCAGGAAACCCGGGACAGGAGAGAGTACGAGCAGTACTTC. The encoded protein is CASSQETRDRREYEQYF. Filled out from reference TRBV14 and TRBJ2-7, the complete variable domain reads EAGVTQFPSHSVIEKGQTVTLRCDPISGHDNLYWYRRVMGKEIKFLLHFVKESKQDESGMPNNRFLAERTGGTYSTLKVQPAELEDSGVYFCASSQETRDRREYEQYFGPGTRLTVT.

The chain joins TRBV20-1 to TRBJ2-1; D is possibly TRBD1 or TRBD2 (5 bases each). The germline gives CDR1 DFQATT, CDR2 SNEGSKA (reference sequence). With 5 bases removed from V and 1 base from J, the gap between germline ends came to 15 bases. The CDR3 covers 15 residues. The DNA for the CDR3 is TGCAGTGCTTATACGGGACCCCGTTCCTACAATGAGCAGTTCTTC. This sequence encodes CSAYTGPRSYNEQFF.

The gene calls are TRBV6-1 and TRBJ2-7; D unresolved. The CDR3 consists of 15 residues. From germline, CDR1 is MNHNS and CDR2 SASEGT. The CDR3 coding sequence is TGTGTTAGCAGTGAACGTGCCGGACCGTTTTACGAGCAGTACTTC. This encodes CVSSERAGPFYEQYF.

This clonotype was detected many times. The chain carries TRBV7-9 and TRBJ2-7, with 7 bases matching TRBD2. Trimming at V came to 4 bases and at J to 0 bases, leaving 9 bases not matched to a gene. This CDR3 is 16 amino acids long. Germline CDR1 is SEHNR and CDR2 is FQNEAQ (reference sequence). The CDR3 DNA is TGTGCCAGCAGCTCATCCGGGGGGTTCAGCTCCTACGAGCAGTACTTC. Protein: CASSSSGGFSSYEQYF.